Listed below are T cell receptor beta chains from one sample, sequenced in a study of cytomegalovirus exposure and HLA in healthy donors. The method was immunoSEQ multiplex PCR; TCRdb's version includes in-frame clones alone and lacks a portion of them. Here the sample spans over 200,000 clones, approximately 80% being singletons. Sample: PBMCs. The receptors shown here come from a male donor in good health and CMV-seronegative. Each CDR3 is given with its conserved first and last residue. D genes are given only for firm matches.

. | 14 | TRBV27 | CASSFHPRRDTQYF
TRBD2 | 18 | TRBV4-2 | CASSQDELAGGFTDTQYF
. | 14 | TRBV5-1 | CASSPGLGGNEQFF
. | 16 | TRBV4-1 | CASSQLTGHTTSPLHF
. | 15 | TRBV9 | CASSATGTWDYEQYF
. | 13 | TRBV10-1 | CASSPQQGYEQYF
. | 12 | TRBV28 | CASSLNEGEAFF
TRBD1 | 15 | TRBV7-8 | CASSLLRDSNQPQHF
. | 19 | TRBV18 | CASSPIGGGGRTSTDTQYF
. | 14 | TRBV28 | CASSSGTRNEKLFF
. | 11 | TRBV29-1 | CSVTSLETQYF
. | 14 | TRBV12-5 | CASGLNGGEYGYTF
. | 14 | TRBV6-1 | CASSEARPGGELFF
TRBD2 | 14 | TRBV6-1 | CASSPAGRPNEQFF
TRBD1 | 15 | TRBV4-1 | CASSHLTGNNYGYTF
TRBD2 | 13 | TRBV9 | CASGRGSTDTQYF
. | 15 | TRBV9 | CASSPRALVADTQYF
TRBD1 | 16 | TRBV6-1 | CASSEALGTGDRTQYF
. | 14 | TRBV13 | CASSEGTADTEAFF
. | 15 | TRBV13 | CASSLGHRTVYEQYF
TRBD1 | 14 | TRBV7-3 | CASSLGTGGSPLHF
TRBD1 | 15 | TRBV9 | CASSVGTGLYNEQFF
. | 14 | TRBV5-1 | CASSLAHQDQPQHF
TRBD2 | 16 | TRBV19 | CASSIGGTSGRETQYF
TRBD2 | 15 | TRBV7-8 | CASSLLAGGGYEQYF
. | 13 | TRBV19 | CASSMGPEYEQYF
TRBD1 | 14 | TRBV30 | CAWSGTGGTYEQYF
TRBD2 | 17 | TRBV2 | CASSEELAGGSTDTQYF
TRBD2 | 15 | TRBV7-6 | CASSSGLAGRDTQYF
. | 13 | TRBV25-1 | CASKLSGNTEAFF
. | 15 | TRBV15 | CATSRGRSSYNEQFF
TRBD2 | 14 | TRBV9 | CASSVSGREDTQYF
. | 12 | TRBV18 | CASSLERYEQYF
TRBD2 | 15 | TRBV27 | CASSFTGLAAYEQYF
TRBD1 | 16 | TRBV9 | CASSANTGARGNTIYF
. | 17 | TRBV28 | CASSPQSRGSGANVLTF
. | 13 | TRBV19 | CASSAQGGELATF
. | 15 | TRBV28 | CASKSGPGETGELFF
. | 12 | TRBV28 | CASSLDLRGYTF
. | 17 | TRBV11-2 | CASSSPRGGRANEKLFF
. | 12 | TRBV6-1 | CASAQGTYEQYF
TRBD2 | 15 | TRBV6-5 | CASSPSGMGGYEQYF
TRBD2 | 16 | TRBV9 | CASSVGASGRIYEQYF
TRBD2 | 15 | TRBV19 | CASSMLAGSTGELFF